Following are 11 T cell receptor beta chains from one sample sequenced in a study of beta chain features in type 1 diabetes. The authors reverse transcribed all of the isolated RNA, so sequencing captured expressed TCRB transcripts. The repertoire was sequenced with immunoSEQ multiplex PCR; TCRdb's copy has only in-frame clones and lacks some. The profile shows around 300,000 clones, 8% of them singletons. Sequenced material: central memory CD4+ T cells from blood. The receptors were gathered from a woman aged 18-30 years in good health.

This clone was observed a handful of times. J is TRBJ1-1 and V is TRBV5-4; D is possibly TRBD1 (5 bases). The CDR3 covers 14 residues. V lost 3 bases and J 1 base, leaving 10 bases between the germline ends. Germline assignment: CDR1 SGHNT and CDR2 YYREEE (reference sequence). The CDR3 reads CASSSRTPNTEAFF. DNA of the CDR3: TGTGCCAGCAGCTCCCGGACACCGAACACTGAAGCTTTCTTT.

This clone was found a few times. The chain carries TRBV2 and TRBJ2-1; 10 bases match TRBD1. The germline V gene has CDR1 SNHLY and CDR2 FYNNEI. J was trimmed by 9 bases and V by 5 bases; bases with no gene match: 1. The CDR3 is 12 residues long. CDR3 coding DNA: TGTGCCAGCAGTAGGACAGGGGGTGAGCAGTTCTTC. Amino acids: CASSRTGGEQFF.

This chain joins TRBV5-4 and TRBJ2-5; 11 bases map to TRBD2. With 4 bases clipped from V and 5 bases from J, the junction kept 13 bases outside the gene matches. CDR1 SGHNT and CDR2 YYREEE come from the germline V gene (reference sequence). CDR3 length equals 17 residues. The CDR3 DNA sequence: TGTGCCAGCAGCCCCGGACTAGCGGGCCCCTCGGGGGAGACCCAGTACTTC. This translates into CASSPGLAGPSGETQYF.

This clone was counted a few times. The chain carries TRBV30 and TRBJ2-1; D is perhaps TRBD2 (5 bases). Germline V CDR1 and CDR2: GTSNPN, SVGIG (reference sequence). Trimming left V 4 bases short and J 0 bases short, with 10 bases between. The CDR3 loop spans 14 amino acids. The CDR3: CAWTSLSSYNEQFF. For the CDR3, the DNA is TGTGCCTGGACTAGCCTGAGCTCCTACAATGAGCAGTTCTTC.

This clone was counted a few times. An end of the junction does not agree with germline; a read error may underlie this. The rearrangement joins TRBV6-5 to TRBJ1-2, with 8 positions matching TRBD1. CDR1 is MNHEY, CDR2 SVGAGI, per germline. CDR3 size: 14 residues. CDR3 nucleotides: TGTGCCATCAGTGAGCGACAGGGGATAAATGGCTACACCTTC. This sequence encodes CAISERQGINGYTF.

This clone was found many times. V is TRBV7-2 and J is TRBJ2-1; TRBD2 matches at 10 bases. This CDR3 region has 15 residues. Germline V gene data show CDR1 as SGHTA and CDR2 as FQGNSA. Trimming removed 5 bases from V and 7 bases from J; junction bases left unmatched: 8. The CDR3: CASSLGTSVANEQFF. Here the CDR3 DNA reads TGTGCCAGCAGCCTAGGGACTAGCGTCGCTAATGAGCAGTTCTTC.

This clone occurred a few times. At one end, the junction sequence differs from germline, possibly due to a read error. The chain links TRBV7-7 to TRBJ2-1; D is perhaps TRBD2 (6 bases). This CDR3 is 15 amino acids long. CDR1 and CDR2 from the germline V gene are SSHAT and FNYEAQ (reference sequence). CDR3 sequence reads: CASSLARGTYNEQFF. CDR3 nucleotide sequence: TGTGCTAGCAGCTTAGCCCGGGGGACCTACAATGAGCAGTTCTTC. The whole variable domain, remainder taken from reference TRBV7-7 and TRBJ2-1, is GAGVSQSPRYKVTKRGQDVTLRCDPISSHATLYWYQQALGQGPEFLTYFNYEAQPDKSGLPSDRFSAERPEGSISTLTIQRTEQRDSAMYRCASSLARGTYNEQFFGPGTRLTVL.

This clone turned up a few times. The chain joins TRBV6-1 to TRBJ2-7; D possibly corresponds to TRBD1 (6 bases). Trimming left V 6 bases short and J 5 bases short, with 11 bases between. Germline assignment: CDR1 MNHNS and CDR2 SASEGT. The CDR3 sequence is 12 residues long. The CDR3, as DNA: TGTGCCAGCAGCACCGGACAGAACGAGCAGTACTTC. It codes for CASSTGQNEQYF.

The chain employs TRBV5-1 and TRBJ2-3; tentative D call: TRBD1 (6 bases). Germline loops: CDR1 SGHRS, CDR2 YFSETQ. V was trimmed by 4 bases and J by 5 bases, leaving 17 bases between them. The CDR3 spans 15 residues. DNA of the CDR3: TGCGCCAGCAGCCCACAGGGCGGACTTGGAGATACGCAGTATTTT. It is translated as CASSPQGGLGDTQYF.

In its sample, this clone was seen a few times. The gene calls are TRBV29-1 and TRBJ2-7; D may correspond to TRBD1 or TRBD2 (5 bases each). The CDR3 has 14 residues. Germline CDR1 SQVTM, CDR2 ANQGSEA. The V end lost 3 bases, the J end lost 0 bases, and 12 bases lay between the germline ends. CDR3: CSVDLGTGSYEQYF. CDR3 coding DNA: TGCAGCGTTGATTTGGGGACGGGCTCCTACGAGCAGTACTTC.

V usage is TRBV25-1 and J usage is TRBJ1-2; 7 nucleotides align to TRBD1. Germline V lookup: CDR1 MGHDK, CDR2 SYGVNS. The CDR3 is 13 residues long. J gave up 7 bases and V 5 bases, and 7 bases lay outside the gene matches. The CDR3 is CASSSDRIGGYTF. For the CDR3, the DNA is TGTGCCAGCAGTTCGGACAGGATTGGTGGCTACACCTTC.